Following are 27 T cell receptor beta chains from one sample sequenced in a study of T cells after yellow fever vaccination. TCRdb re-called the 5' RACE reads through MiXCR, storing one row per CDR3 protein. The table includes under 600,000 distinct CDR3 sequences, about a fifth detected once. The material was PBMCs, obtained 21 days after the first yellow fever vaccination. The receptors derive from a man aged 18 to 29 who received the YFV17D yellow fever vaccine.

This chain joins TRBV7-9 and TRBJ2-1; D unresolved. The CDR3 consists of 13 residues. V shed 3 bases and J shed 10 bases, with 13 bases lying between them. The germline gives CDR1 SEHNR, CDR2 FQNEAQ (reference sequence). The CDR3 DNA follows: TGTGCCAGCAGCTTGGTCAGACGGTCCGAGCAGTTCTTC. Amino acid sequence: CASSLVRRSEQFF.

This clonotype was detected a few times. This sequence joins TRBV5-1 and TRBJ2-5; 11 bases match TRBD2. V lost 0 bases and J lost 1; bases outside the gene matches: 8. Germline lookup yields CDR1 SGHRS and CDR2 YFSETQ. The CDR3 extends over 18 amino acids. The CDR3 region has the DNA TGCGCCAGCAGCTTGGGTCAGTCTAGCGGGGGGTTCCAAGAGACCCAGTACTTC. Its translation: CASSLGQSSGGFQETQYF.

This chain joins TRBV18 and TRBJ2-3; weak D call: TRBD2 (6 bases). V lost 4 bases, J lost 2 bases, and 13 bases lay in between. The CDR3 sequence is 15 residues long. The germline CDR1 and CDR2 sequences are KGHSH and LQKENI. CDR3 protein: CASSRGLSATDTQYF. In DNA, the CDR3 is TGTGCCAGCTCACGGGGACTTTCGGCCACAGATACGCAGTATTTT.

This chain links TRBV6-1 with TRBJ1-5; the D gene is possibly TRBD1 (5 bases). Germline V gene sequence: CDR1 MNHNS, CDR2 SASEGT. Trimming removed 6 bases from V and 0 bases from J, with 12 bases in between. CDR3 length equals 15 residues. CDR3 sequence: CASRPAGFSNQPQHF. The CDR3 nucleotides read TGTGCCAGCAGGCCAGCAGGGTTTAGCAATCAGCCCCAGCATTTT.

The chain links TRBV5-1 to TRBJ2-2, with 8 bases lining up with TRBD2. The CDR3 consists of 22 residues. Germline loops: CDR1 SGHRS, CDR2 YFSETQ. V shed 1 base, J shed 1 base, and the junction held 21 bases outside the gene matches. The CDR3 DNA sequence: TGCGCCAGCAGCTTGCGCCCTCCGCGACGCGGGGGGCACACCGGGAACACCGGGGAGCTGTTTTTT. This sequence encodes CASSLRPPRRGGHTGNTGELFF.

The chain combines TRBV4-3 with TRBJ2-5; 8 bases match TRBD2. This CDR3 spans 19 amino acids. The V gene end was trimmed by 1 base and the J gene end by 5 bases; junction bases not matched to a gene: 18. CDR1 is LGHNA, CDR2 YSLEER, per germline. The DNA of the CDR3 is TGCGCCAGCAGCCAAGCTCTGACGCTAGCGGACCGGGGGGGTGAGACCCAGTACTTC. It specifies CASSQALTLADRGGETQYF.

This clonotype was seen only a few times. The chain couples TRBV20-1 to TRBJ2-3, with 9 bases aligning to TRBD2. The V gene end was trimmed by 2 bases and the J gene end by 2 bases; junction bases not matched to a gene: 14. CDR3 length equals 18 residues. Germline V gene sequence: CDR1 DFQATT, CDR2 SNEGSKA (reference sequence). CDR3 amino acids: CSARSPVMSGGPTDTQYF. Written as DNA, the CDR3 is TGCAGTGCTAGATCTCCGGTGATGAGCGGGGGGCCCACAGATACGCAGTATTTT.

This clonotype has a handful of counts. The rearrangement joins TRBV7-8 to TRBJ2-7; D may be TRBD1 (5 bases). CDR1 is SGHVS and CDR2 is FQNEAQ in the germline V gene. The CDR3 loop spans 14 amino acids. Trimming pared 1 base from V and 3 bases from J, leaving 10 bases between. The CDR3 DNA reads TGTGCCAGCAGCTTAGAAGGGGTGTACTACGAGCAGTACGTC. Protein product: CASSLEGVYYEQYV.

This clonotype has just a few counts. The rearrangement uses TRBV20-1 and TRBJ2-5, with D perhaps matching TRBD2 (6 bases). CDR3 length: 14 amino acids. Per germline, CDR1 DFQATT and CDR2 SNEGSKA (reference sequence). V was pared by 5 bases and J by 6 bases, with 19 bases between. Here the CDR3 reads CSARRGVAGKTQYF. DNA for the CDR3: TGCAGTGCTCGCCGTGGGGTTGCGGGGAAGACCCAGTACTTC.

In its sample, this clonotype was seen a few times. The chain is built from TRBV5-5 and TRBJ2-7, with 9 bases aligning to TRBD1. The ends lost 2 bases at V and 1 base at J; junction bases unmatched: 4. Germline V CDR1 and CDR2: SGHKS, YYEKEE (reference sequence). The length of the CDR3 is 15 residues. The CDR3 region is CASSFRTGVSYEQYF. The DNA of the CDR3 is TGTGCCAGCAGCTTTCGGACAGGGGTTTCCTACGAGCAGTACTTC. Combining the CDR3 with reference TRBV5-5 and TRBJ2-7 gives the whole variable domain DAGVTQSPTHLIKTRGQQVTLRCSPISGHKSVSWYQQVLGQGPQFIFQYYEKEERGRGNFPDRFSARQFPNYSSELNVNALLLGDSALYLCASSFRTGVSYEQYFGPGTRLTVT.

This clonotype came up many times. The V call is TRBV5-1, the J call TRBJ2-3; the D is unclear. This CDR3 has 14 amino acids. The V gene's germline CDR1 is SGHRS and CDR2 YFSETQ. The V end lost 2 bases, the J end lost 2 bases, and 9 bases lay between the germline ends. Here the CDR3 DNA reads TGCGCCAGCAGCTTATATGATTCCACAGATACGCAGTATTTT. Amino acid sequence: CASSLYDSTDTQYF.

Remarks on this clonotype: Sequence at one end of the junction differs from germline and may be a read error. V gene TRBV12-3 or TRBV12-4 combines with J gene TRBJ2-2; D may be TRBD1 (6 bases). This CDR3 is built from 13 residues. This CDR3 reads CASILQGSGELFF. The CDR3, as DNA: TGTGCCAGCATTTTACAGGGCTCCGGGGAGCTGTTTTTT.

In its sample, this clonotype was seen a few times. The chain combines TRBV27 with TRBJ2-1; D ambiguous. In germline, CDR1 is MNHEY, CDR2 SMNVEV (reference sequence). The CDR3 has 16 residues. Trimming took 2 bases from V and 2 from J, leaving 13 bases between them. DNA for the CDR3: TGTGCCAGCAGTTTACTAACCGCCCGAACCTACAATGAGCAGTTCTTC. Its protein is CASSLLTARTYNEQFF.

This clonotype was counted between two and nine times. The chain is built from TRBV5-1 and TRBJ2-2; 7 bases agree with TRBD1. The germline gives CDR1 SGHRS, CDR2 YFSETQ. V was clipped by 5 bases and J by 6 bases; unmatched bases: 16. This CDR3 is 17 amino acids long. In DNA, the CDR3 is TGCGCCAGCAGAGACGGACAGGCCGGGTTTATTTCCGGGGAGCTGTTTTTT. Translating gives CASRDGQAGFISGELFF.

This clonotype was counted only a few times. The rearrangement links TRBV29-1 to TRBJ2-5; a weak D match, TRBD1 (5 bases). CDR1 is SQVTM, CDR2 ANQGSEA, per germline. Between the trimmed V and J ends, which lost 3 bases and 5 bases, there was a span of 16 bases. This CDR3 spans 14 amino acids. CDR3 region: CSVEYGAVGETQYF. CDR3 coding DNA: TGCAGCGTTGAGTATGGGGCGGTCGGGGAGACCCAGTACTTC.

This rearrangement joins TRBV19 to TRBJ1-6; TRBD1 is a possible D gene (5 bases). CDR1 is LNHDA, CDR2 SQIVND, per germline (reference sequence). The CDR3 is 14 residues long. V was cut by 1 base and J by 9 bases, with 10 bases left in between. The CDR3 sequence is CASSIGGLSSPLHF. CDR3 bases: TGTGCCAGTAGTATAGGGGGCCTGAGTTCACCCCTCCACTTT.

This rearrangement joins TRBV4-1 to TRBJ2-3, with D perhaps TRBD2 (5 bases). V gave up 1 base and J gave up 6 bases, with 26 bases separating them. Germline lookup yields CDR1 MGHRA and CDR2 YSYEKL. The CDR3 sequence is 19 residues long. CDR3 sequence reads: CASSQGPPGGRRVMDTQYF. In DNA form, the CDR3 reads TGCGCCAGCAGCCAAGGCCCTCCTGGAGGCAGGCGGGTCATGGATACGCAGTATTTT.

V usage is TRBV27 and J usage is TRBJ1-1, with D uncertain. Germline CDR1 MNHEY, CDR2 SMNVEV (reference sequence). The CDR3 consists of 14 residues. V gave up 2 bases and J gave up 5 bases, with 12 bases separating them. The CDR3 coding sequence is TGTGCCAGCAGTTTAGGAAGAGGGTGGACTGAAGCTTTCTTT. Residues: CASSLGRGWTEAFF.

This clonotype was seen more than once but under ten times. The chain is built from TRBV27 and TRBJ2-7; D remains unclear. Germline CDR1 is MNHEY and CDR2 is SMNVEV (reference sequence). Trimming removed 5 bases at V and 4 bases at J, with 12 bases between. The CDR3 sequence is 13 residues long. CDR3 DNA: TGTGCCAGCAGTCGGGCCCCTCTTTACGAGCAGTACTTC. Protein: CASSRAPLYEQYF.

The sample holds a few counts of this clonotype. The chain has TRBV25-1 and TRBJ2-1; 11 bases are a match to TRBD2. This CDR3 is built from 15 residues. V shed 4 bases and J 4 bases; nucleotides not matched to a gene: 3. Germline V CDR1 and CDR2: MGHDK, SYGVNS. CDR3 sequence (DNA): TGTGCCAGCAGTGTGGGACTAGCGGCTTACAATGAGCAGTTCTTC. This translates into CASSVGLAAYNEQFF.

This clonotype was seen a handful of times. This CDR3 is CASSFVGLTDTQYF. DNA for the CDR3: TGTGCCAGCAGCTTTGTTGGACTCACAGATACGCAGTATTTT. This rearrangement joins TRBV5-6 to TRBJ2-3; a weak D match, TRBD2 (5 bases). V gave up 2 bases and J gave up 2 bases, with 9 bases separating them. The CDR3 is 14 amino acids. In germline, CDR1 is SGHDT, CDR2 YYEEEE.

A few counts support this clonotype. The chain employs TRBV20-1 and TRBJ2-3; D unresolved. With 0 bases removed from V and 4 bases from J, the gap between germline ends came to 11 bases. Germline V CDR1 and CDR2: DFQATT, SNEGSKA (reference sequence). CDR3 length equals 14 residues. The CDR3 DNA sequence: TGCAGTGCTAGAGATAGTTGGGGTGCAGATACGCAGTATTTT. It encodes CSARDSWGADTQYF.

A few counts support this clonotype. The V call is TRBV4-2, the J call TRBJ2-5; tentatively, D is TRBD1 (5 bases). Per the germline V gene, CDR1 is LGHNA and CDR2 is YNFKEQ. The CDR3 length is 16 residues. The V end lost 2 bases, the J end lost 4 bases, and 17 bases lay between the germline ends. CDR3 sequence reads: CASSQTSTGRGETQYF. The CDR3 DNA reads TGTGCCAGCAGCCAAACCTCCACGGGTAGGGGAGAGACCCAGTACTTC.

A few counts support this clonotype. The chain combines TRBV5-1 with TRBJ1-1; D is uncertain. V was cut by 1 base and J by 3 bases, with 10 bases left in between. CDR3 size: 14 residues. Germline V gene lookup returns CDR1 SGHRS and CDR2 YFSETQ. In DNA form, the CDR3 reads TGCGCCAGCAGCTTGAGCGCAGAGTACACTGAAGCTTTCTTT. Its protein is CASSLSAEYTEAFF.

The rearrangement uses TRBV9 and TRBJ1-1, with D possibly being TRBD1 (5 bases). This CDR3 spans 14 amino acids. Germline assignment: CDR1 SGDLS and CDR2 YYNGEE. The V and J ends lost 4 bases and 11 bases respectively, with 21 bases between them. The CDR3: CASSPRYPSGYAFF. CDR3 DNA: TGTGCCAGCAGCCCCCGGTACCCCTCAGGGTATGCTTTCTTT.

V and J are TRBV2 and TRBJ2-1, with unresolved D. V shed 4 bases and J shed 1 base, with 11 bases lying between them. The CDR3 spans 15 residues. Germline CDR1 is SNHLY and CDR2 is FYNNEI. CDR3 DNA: TGTGCCAGCAGTGCCGGGCTAGGGTCCTACAATGAGCAGTTCTTC. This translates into CASSAGLGSYNEQFF.

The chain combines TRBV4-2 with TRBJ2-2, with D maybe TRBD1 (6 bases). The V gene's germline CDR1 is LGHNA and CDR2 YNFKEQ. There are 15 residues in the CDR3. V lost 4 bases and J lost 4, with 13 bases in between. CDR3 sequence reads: CASSPQGIGTGELFF. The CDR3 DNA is TGTGCCAGCAGCCCCCAGGGGATTGGCACCGGGGAGCTGTTTTTT.